Below, 12 T cell receptor beta chains from the same sample are listed, as sequenced in a study of blood T cell repertoires in COVID-19. Only in-frame clones appear in the TCRdb table, and some are missing; sequencing was by immunoSEQ multiplex PCR. The sample includes around 210,000 clones, approximately 86% of them seen just once. The sample comprised peripheral blood. These receptors all stem from a man aged 18 to 30 with active or convalescent COVID-19.

This chain joins TRBV14 and TRBJ2-1; weak D call: TRBD2 (6 bases). This CDR3 is 14 amino acids long. Trimming left V 5 bases short and J 0 bases short, with 8 bases between. Germline CDR1 is SGHDN and CDR2 is FVKESK. CDR3 sequence reads: CASSGGASYNEQFF. The DNA for the CDR3 is TGTGCCAGCAGCGGCGGGGCCTCCTACAATGAGCAGTTCTTC.

J is TRBJ1-3 and V is TRBV6-5; 7 nucleotides align to TRBD1. The length of the CDR3 is 15 residues. J gave up 2 bases and V 6 bases, and 7 bases lay outside the gene matches. CDR1 is MNHEY, CDR2 SVGAGI, per germline. The CDR3: CASRIQGNTGNTIYF. The DNA of the CDR3 is TGTGCCAGCAGGATACAGGGGAACACTGGAAACACCATATATTTT.

DNA of the CDR3: TGTGCCAGTAGTGGATACAGGGCTATTAGGGCAACTAATGAAAAACTGTTTTTT. Its protein is CASSGYRAIRATNEKLFF. V is TRBV19 and J is TRBJ1-4; D may be TRBD1 (6 bases). CDR1 LNHDA and CDR2 SQIVND come from the germline V gene (reference sequence). CDR3 length equals 18 residues. The V end lost 5 bases, the J end lost 0 bases, and 19 bases lay between the germline ends.

This chain uses TRBV5-4 with TRBJ2-7; 8 bases align to TRBD1. Germline V gene sequence: CDR1 SGHNT, CDR2 YYREEE (reference sequence). Losses at the gene ends were 4 bases for V and 0 bases for J; bases not matched to a gene: 6. This CDR3 spans 15 amino acids. The CDR3 here is CASSGGQGLSYEQYF. The CDR3 DNA reads as TGTGCCAGCAGCGGCGGACAGGGACTCTCCTACGAGCAGTACTTC.

This chain's CDR3 is CAISESRSSGANVLTF. The CDR3 DNA reads TGTGCCATCAGTGAGTCGAGGAGCTCTGGGGCCAACGTCCTGACTTTC. The chain is built from TRBV10-3 and TRBJ2-6, with no clear D. Germline V gives CDR1 ENHRY, CDR2 SYGVKD. V lost 0 bases, J lost 0 bases, and 6 bases lay in between. The CDR3 is made up of 16 amino acids.

The rearrangement joins TRBV3-1 (or the pseudogene TRBV3-2) to TRBJ2-1, with D possibly TRBD2 on 6 matching bases. With 8 bases removed from V and 8 bases from J, the gap between germline ends came to 13 bases. The CDR3 spans 12 residues. The germline gives CDR1 LGHDT, CDR2 YNNKEL (reference sequence). The CDR3 region is CASSWGVHEQFF. CDR3 nucleotides: TGTGCCAGCTCTTGGGGGGTCCATGAGCAGTTCTTC.

The V and J genes are TRBV19 and TRBJ2-1, with 11 bases lining up with TRBD2. The CDR3 sequence is 16 residues long. The V gene's germline CDR1 is LNHDA and CDR2 SQIVND (reference sequence). The trim removed 5 bases at V and 1 base at J, leaving 4 bases unmatched. The CDR3 reads CASSSSGGQSYNEQFF. The DNA for the CDR3 is TGTGCCAGTAGTTCTAGCGGGGGGCAATCCTACAATGAGCAGTTCTTC.

This clone was counted a few times. This chain connects TRBV6-5 to TRBJ2-7; D is possibly TRBD1 (7 bases). This CDR3 comprises 16 residues. V was cut by 0 bases and J by 3 bases, with 15 bases left in between. CDR1 MNHEY and CDR2 SVGAGI come from the germline V gene. This CDR3 is CASSYSTGEEIYEQYF. The DNA of the CDR3 is TGTGCCAGCAGTTACTCTACAGGGGAGGAGATCTACGAGCAGTACTTC.

The genes are TRBV19 and TRBJ2-1; possibly TRBD1 for D (6 bases). The CDR3 contains 15 residues. Trimming stripped 4 bases from V and 7 bases from J, with 17 bases between. Germline assignment: CDR1 LNHDA and CDR2 SQIVND (reference sequence). CDR3 amino acids: CASSTPGTFGNEQFF. CDR3 DNA: TGTGCCAGTAGTACCCCGGGGACATTTGGAAATGAGCAGTTCTTC.

The rearrangement joins TRBV5-1 to TRBJ2-3, with unresolved D. This CDR3 region has 14 residues. Germline assignment: CDR1 SGHRS and CDR2 YFSETQ. Trimming took 1 base from V and 0 from J, leaving 6 bases between them. The CDR3 DNA reads TGCGCCAGCAGCTTGATGTCGAGCACAGATACGCAGTATTTT. It specifies CASSLMSSTDTQYF.

This sequence joins TRBV30 and TRBJ2-7, with TRBD1 as a possible D gene (5 bases). The V and J ends lost 1 base and 3 bases respectively, with 10 bases between them. The CDR3 length is 13 residues. CDR1 is GTSNPN and CDR2 is SVGIG in the germline V gene (reference sequence). The CDR3 here is CAWSESQGYEQYF. In nucleotides, the CDR3 is TGTGCCTGGAGTGAAAGTCAGGGCTACGAGCAGTACTTC.

The gene calls are TRBV5-1 and TRBJ1-6; no definite D call. This CDR3 spans 16 amino acids. CDR1 is SGHRS and CDR2 is YFSETQ in the germline V gene. Trimming cost V 3 bases and J 6 bases, with 16 bases left between them. The CDR3 loop reads CASSSSNARANSPLHF. The CDR3 DNA follows: TGCGCCAGCAGCTCGTCTAACGCGCGGGCTAATTCACCCCTCCACTTT. Filled out from reference TRBV5-1 and TRBJ1-6, the complete variable domain reads KAGVTQTPRYLIKTRGQQVTLSCSPISGHRSVSWYQQTPGQGLQFLFEYFSETQRNKGNFPGRFSGRQFSNSRSEMNVSTLELGDSALYLCASSSSNARANSPLHFGNGTRLTVT.